Detailed here is one T cell receptor (beta chain). The data were obtained in a study of blood T cells in healthy people across ages. CDR1 and CDR2 from the germline V gene are SGHRS and YFSETQ. V lost 0 bases, J lost 2 bases, and 8 bases stayed unmatched. This CDR3 contains 18 residues. The authors ran a second PCR of about 6 to 11 cycles using a sample-barcoded 5' primer and a J-beta primer mix. TCRdb called the 5' RACE reads again in MiXCR, with one record for every CDR3 protein. The repertoire holds about 1.6 million distinct CDR3 sequences, with about 35% as singletons. The sequencing input was blood. This chain joins TRBV5-1 and TRBJ2-3; TRBD2 matches at 11 bases. This TCR came from a woman aged 25 to 39 in good health. CDR3 in DNA: TGCGCCAGCAGCTTGGCCCCTAGCGGGAGGCCTCTCACAGATACGCAGTATTTT. Translation: CASSLAPSGRPLTDTQYF.